The rows below give T cell receptor beta chains drawn from one sample of a study of identifying expanded T cells in peripheral blood. The table came from immunoSEQ multiplex PCR; TCRdb's copy has only in-frame clones and leaves some out. Here the sample spans 100,000 to 150,000 clones, roughly 90% being singletons. What was sequenced was blood. The source is a person aged 18 to 75 in good health. The CDR3 runs from the conserved cysteine through the conserved F or W. The size entry is marked missing in some rows and otherwise reads once, few, many or a size class.

14 | TRBJ2-3 | . | TRBV5-1 | CASSLWGSADTQYF
11 | TRBJ1-4 | . | TRBV5-8 | CASSLGGGLFF
14 | TRBJ2-4 | once | TRBV5-8 | CASSLGQAKNIQYF
14 | TRBJ1-3 | . | TRBV19 | CASSPGSSGNTIYF
12 | TRBJ2-5 | . | TRBV18 | CASSPLQETQYF
13 | TRBJ1-1 | . | TRBV7-2 | CASTDPANNPAFF
13 | TRBJ1-1 | . | TRBV7-8 | CASRPVVDTEAFF
15 | TRBJ1-5 | . | TRBV11-2 | CASSPEGTGGQPQHF
16 | TRBJ1-2 | . | TRBV5-6 | CASSLVPSGPTGGYTF
15 | TRBJ2-1 | . | TRBV29-1 | CSVASGGASYNEQFF
14 | TRBJ2-7 | . | TRBV27 | CASSLAPPLYEQYF
17 | TRBJ1-5 | . | TRBV7-9 | CASSLGVQDSRYQPQHF
16 | TRBJ2-3 | few | TRBV15 | CATSRDQRGREDTQYF
13 | TRBJ1-2 | . | TRBV6-5 | CASSLGQGEAYTF
14 | TRBJ1-4 | . | TRBV5-6 | CASSSVATNEKLFF
14 | TRBJ1-2 | . | TRBV4-1 | CASSPQAAGYGYTF
15 | TRBJ2-3 | . | TRBV28 | CASRLTSGRTDTQYF
12 | TRBJ1-2 | . | TRBV28 | CASSSRPGGYTF
15 | TRBJ1-1 | . | TRBV9 | CASSVVEGPRTEAFF
14 | TRBJ1-1 | . | TRBV9 | CASSVGTMNTEAFF
14 | TRBJ1-6 | few | TRBV10-3 | CATRQGQHPSPLHF
15 | TRBJ2-7 | . | TRBV4-1 | CASSQDPTVSYEQYF
15 | TRBJ2-3 | . | TRBV7-2 | CASSLYSGGANTQYF
16 | TRBJ2-3 | . | TRBV4-1 | CASSLLYTSSTDTQYF
16 | TRBJ2-7 | . | TRBV5-6 | CASTPSGTGVSYEQYF
14 | TRBJ1-2 | . | TRBV7-9 | CASSLGGASLRYTF
18 | TRBJ1-4 | medium-sized | TRBV14 | CASSQDTLTGTANEKLFF
17 | TRBJ1-5 | . | TRBV19 | CASSILPSGNSNQPQHF
15 | TRBJ1-1 | . | TRBV4-2 | CASSQEFRRDTEAFF
15 | TRBJ1-1 | . | TRBV30 | CAWNQGGTGVTEAFF
14 | TRBJ1-5 | . | TRBV7-9 | CASSLEQNNQPQHF
14 | TRBJ2-3 | . | TRBV10-3 | CAIATSGVADTQYF
14 | TRBJ2-1 | . | TRBV11-2 | CASSTESSYNEQFF
16 | TRBJ2-3 | . | TRBV7-2 | CASSYDSGGATDTQYF
15 | TRBJ2-7 | . | TRBV5-1 | CASSPAPDRAYEQYF
14 | TRBJ2-2 | . | TRBV5-4 | CASSTGTEVGELFF
16 | TRBJ2-3 | . | TRBV28 | CASSLGLAGVVDTQYF
14 | TRBJ1-4 | . | TRBV7-8 | CASSLGHLHEKLFF
15 | TRBJ2-5 | . | TRBV7-9 | CASSSRDRGGETQYF
11 | TRBJ2-4 | . | TRBV20-1 | CSASKPPIQYF
15 | TRBJ2-3 | . | TRBV28 | CASSLLGDSTDTQYF